This entry lists 16 T cell receptor beta chains sequenced from one sample in a study of cytomegalovirus exposure and HLA in healthy donors. The PCR was carried out with 60 Vbeta primers and 13 Jbeta primers. Clones were sequenced by immunoSEQ multiplex PCR, and TCRdb holds only the in-frame ones, with some missing. The data contain around 100,000 clones, less than 85% of them seen just once; the ten biggest clones take up roughly 5.4%. The sample taken for sequencing was PBMCs. Source of these receptors: a woman in her late teens or twenties in good health and CMV-seropositive.

This clone has a handful of counts. This chain joins TRBV7-9 and TRBJ2-7; 7 bases map to TRBD1. In germline, CDR1 is SEHNR, CDR2 FQNEAQ (reference sequence). This CDR3 has 16 residues. V was clipped by 5 bases and J by 0 bases; unmatched bases: 10. The CDR3 is CASSPQTGPYSYEQYF. CDR3 coding DNA: TGTGCCAGCAGCCCCCAGACAGGGCCTTACTCCTACGAGCAGTACTTC.

The chain uses TRBV7-3 and TRBJ2-1; no clear D gene. In germline, CDR1 is SGHTA, CDR2 FQGTGA. The CDR3 sequence is 15 residues long. Trimming shortened V by 6 bases and J by 4 bases, and 16 bases separated the two germline ends. CDR3 sequence: CASSFQPRSYNEQFF. The CDR3 nucleotides are TGTGCCAGCAGTTTTCAACCTAGATCATACAATGAGCAGTTCTTC.

This clone turned up a few times. The chain combines TRBV28 with TRBJ1-5; TRBD1 matches at 8 bases. The germline CDR1 and CDR2 sequences are MDHEN and SYDVKM. This CDR3 has 16 amino acids. V lost 7 bases and J lost 2; bases outside the gene matches: 10. This CDR3 is CASTQGLTGGNQPQHF. The DNA for the CDR3 is TGTGCCAGCACCCAGGGATTGACAGGGGGCAATCAGCCCCAGCATTTT.

The chain recombines TRBV7-8 with TRBJ1-5; 8 bases align to TRBD1. V lost 5 bases, J lost 7 bases, and 7 bases stayed unmatched. Germline CDR1 SGHVS, CDR2 FQNEAQ. This CDR3 is 14 amino acids long. The CDR3 reads CASSLDRGGQPQHF. For the CDR3, the DNA is TGTGCCAGCAGCCTCGACAGGGGTGGACAGCCCCAGCATTTT.

This clone was seen once. The chain joins TRBV29-1 to TRBJ2-1, with 9 bases lining up with TRBD1. CDR1 is SQVTM and CDR2 is ANQGSEA in the germline V gene. J was trimmed by 7 bases and V by 7 bases; bases with no gene match: 8. The CDR3 spans 13 residues. The DNA for the CDR3 is TGCAGCGGCCGGGACAGGGCTGTTAATGAGCAGTTCTTC. This codes for CSGRDRAVNEQFF.

This clone has only one observation. The chain joins TRBV7-6 to TRBJ2-2; 7 nucleotides align to TRBD2. Germline CDR1 reads SGHVS; CDR2 reads FNYEAQ. Unmatched junction bases numbered 2, after V lost 0 bases and J lost 4 bases. CDR3 length: 15 residues. DNA for the CDR3: TGTGCCAGCAGCTTAGCGGGAGGGCCCACCGGGGAGCTGTTTTTT. It codes for CASSLAGGPTGELFF.

J is TRBJ2-7 and V is TRBV6-1; D not resolved. Germline-derived CDR1 and CDR2 are MNHNS and SASEGT. This CDR3 region has 15 residues. V was pared by 5 bases and J by 2 bases, with 16 bases between. The CDR3 spells CASSQGLLQTYEQYF. For the CDR3, the DNA is TGTGCCAGCAGTCAAGGGCTGCTCCAAACCTACGAGCAGTACTTC.

This chain joins TRBV9 and TRBJ2-3, with D hard to call. V was shortened by 0 bases and J by 4 bases, with 9 bases between the two germline ends. The CDR3 has 14 amino acids. Germline V gene lookup returns CDR1 SGDLS and CDR2 YYNGEE. CDR3 residues: CASSVVDFPDTQYF. The CDR3 bases are TGTGCCAGCAGCGTAGTTGACTTCCCAGATACGCAGTATTTT. The full variable domain, with the rest looked up from reference TRBV9 and TRBJ2-3, is DSGVTQTPKHLITATGQRVTLRCSPRSGDLSVYWYQQSLDQGLQFLIQYYNGEERAKGNILERFSAQQFPDLHSELNLSSLELGDSALYFCASSVVDFPDTQYFGPGTRLTVL.

This rearrangement joins TRBV29-1 to TRBJ2-3, with 8 bases aligning to TRBD2. The trim removed 4 bases at V and 0 bases at J, leaving 6 bases unmatched. The CDR3 length is 15 residues. Germline loops: CDR1 SQVTM, CDR2 ANQGSEA. In DNA, the CDR3 is TGCAGCGTTGGTTCGCCTAGCGGGAGCACAGATACGCAGTATTTT. Translating it yields CSVGSPSGSTDTQYF.

This clone was found a few times. The chain is built from TRBV19 and TRBJ1-2; D perhaps matches TRBD1 (5 bases). V was clipped by 1 base and J by 7 bases, with 10 bases between them. The length of the CDR3 is 13 residues. The germline CDR1 and CDR2 sequences are LNHDA and SQIVND (reference sequence). CDR3 protein: CASSIVQGRGYTF. In DNA form, the CDR3 reads TGTGCCAGTAGTATAGTTCAGGGCCGTGGCTACACCTTC.

The V gene is TRBV6-5, the J gene TRBJ2-7; 7 bases are a match to TRBD2. CDR3 length: 15 amino acids. Germline V gene sequence: CDR1 MNHEY, CDR2 SVGAGI. V lost 2 bases and J lost 3; bases outside the gene matches: 7. In DNA form, the CDR3 reads TGTGCCAGCAGTTACGGTACTAGCGCGCGCTACGAGCAGTACTTC. Its protein is CASSYGTSARYEQYF.

Concerning this clone itself: At one end, the junction sequence differs from germline, possibly due to a read error. The rearrangement joins TRBV7-7 to TRBJ2-7; TRBD1 is a possible D gene (5 bases). The CDR3 covers 13 residues. CDR1 SSHAT and CDR2 FNYEAQ come from the germline V gene (reference sequence). In nucleotides, the CDR3 is TGTGCTAGCAGCTCAACTGGGGCTGACGAGCAGTACTTC. Translated, it gives CASSSTGADEQYF. The variable domain in full, completed from reference TRBV7-7 and TRBJ2-7, reads GAGVSQSPRYKVTKRGQDVTLRCDPISSHATLYWYQQALGQGPEFLTYFNYEAQPDKSGLPSDRFSAERPEGSISTLTIQRTEQRDSAMYRCASSSTGADEQYFGPGTRLTVT.

CDR3 in DNA: TGTGCCAGCAGTATCGACACGAGCTCCTACGAGCAGTACTTC. Residues: CASSIDTSSYEQYF. This chain joins TRBV2 and TRBJ2-7, with D unresolved. V lost 5 bases and J 0 bases, leaving 11 bases between the germline ends. The CDR3 loop spans 14 amino acids. Germline loops: CDR1 SNHLY, CDR2 FYNNEI.

This rearrangement joins TRBV5-1 to TRBJ2-1; TRBD2 matches 8 bases. Germline assignment: CDR1 SGHRS and CDR2 YFSETQ. V lost 1 base and J lost 6; bases outside the gene matches: 9. This CDR3 has 16 residues. CDR3 protein: CASSLMSLAVGNEQFF. DNA for the CDR3: TGCGCCAGCAGCTTGATGTCACTAGCGGTTGGCAATGAGCAGTTCTTC.

The rearrangement links TRBV14 to TRBJ1-1; 11 bases align to TRBD1. CDR3 size: 15 residues. Germline CDR1 reads SGHDN; CDR2 reads FVKESK. Unmatched junction bases numbered 6, after V lost 5 bases and J lost 4 bases. The CDR3 nucleotides are TGTGCCAGCAGCTTAACCGGGACAGGGGGCACTGAAGCTTTCTTT. Its protein product is CASSLTGTGGTEAFF.

The V call is TRBV19, the J call TRBJ2-2; TRBD1 might be the D (5 bases). From germline, CDR1 is LNHDA and CDR2 SQIVND (reference sequence). The V gene lost 6 bases and the J gene lost 5 bases, with 10 bases spanning the gap. This CDR3 is 13 amino acids long. The CDR3 sequence is CASRSRETGELFF. Written as DNA, the CDR3 is TGTGCCAGTAGGAGCAGGGAAACCGGGGAGCTGTTTTTT.